One and the same sample provided the 20 T cell receptor beta chains below, sequenced in a study of cytomegalovirus exposure and HLA in healthy donors. The PCR had 60 Vbeta and 13 Jbeta primers. Measured with immunoSEQ multiplex PCR; TCRdb has only the in-frame clones, and not every one. The profile shows 150,000 to 200,000 clones, approximately 85% of them singletons. The material sequenced was PBMCs. The receptors were gathered from a woman aged 45-60 years in good health and CMV-seronegative.

This clone was observed a single time. The gene calls are TRBV29-1 and TRBJ2-7; maybe TRBD1 (6 bases). V was shortened by 4 bases and J by 1 base, with 14 bases between the two germline ends. Germline V gives CDR1 SQVTM, CDR2 ANQGSEA. CDR3 size: 14 residues. The DNA of the CDR3 is TGCAGCGTTGGAGGACTCGACAGGTCCTACGAGCAGTACTTC. Translating it yields CSVGGLDRSYEQYF.

A single count supports this clone. The chain uses TRBV30 and TRBJ1-1; 9 bases are shared with TRBD1. CDR3 length equals 14 residues. Germline V gene data show CDR1 as GTSNPN and CDR2 as SVGIG (reference sequence). With 4 bases clipped from V and 6 bases from J, the junction kept 9 bases outside the gene matches. This CDR3 is CAWTPGQGGPEAFF. The CDR3 region has the DNA TGTGCCTGGACTCCGGGACAGGGAGGACCTGAAGCTTTCTTT.

The chain joins TRBV28 to TRBJ1-2; TRBD1 might be the D (5 bases). Germline V lookup: CDR1 MDHEN, CDR2 SYDVKM. This CDR3 contains 14 residues. V was cut by 5 bases and J by 2 bases, with 12 bases left in between. The CDR3 is CASSPTVANYGYTF. Here the CDR3 DNA reads TGTGCCAGCAGTCCGACAGTCGCCAACTATGGCTACACCTTC.

The rearrangement uses TRBV6-1 and TRBJ2-7; 10 bases line up with TRBD1. CDR1 is MNHNS and CDR2 is SASEGT in the germline V gene. Unmatched junction bases numbered 13, after V lost 2 bases and J lost 6 bases. The CDR3 covers 17 residues. The DNA for the CDR3 is TGTGCCAGCAGTGAATACGGGACAGGGGTCAGACGGGTCGAGCAGTACTTC. Protein product: CASSEYGTGVRRVEQYF.

The chain couples TRBV7-6 to TRBJ2-1, with 13 bases that match TRBD2. The CDR3 loop spans 17 amino acids. V gave up 0 bases and J gave up 4 bases; unmatched junction bases: 3. Per the germline V gene, CDR1 is SGHVS and CDR2 is FNYEAQ. The chain's CDR3 is CASSLAEGLAGYNEQFF. For the CDR3, the DNA is TGTGCCAGCAGCTTAGCCGAGGGACTAGCGGGGTACAATGAGCAGTTCTTC. Drawing the rest from reference TRBV7-6 and TRBJ2-1, the complete variable domain is GAGVSQSPRYKVTKRGQDVALRCDPISGHVSLYWYRQALGQGPEFLTYFNYEAQQDKSGLPNDRFSAERPEGSISTLTIQRTEQRDSAMYRCASSLAEGLAGYNEQFFGPGTRLTVL.

In its sample, this clone was seen a few times. The V and J genes are TRBV30 and TRBJ2-1, with 15 nucleotides matching TRBD2. V lost 1 base to trimming and J lost 7 bases; unmatched junction nucleotides: 5. This CDR3 comprises 16 residues. The V gene's germline CDR1 is GTSNPN and CDR2 SVGIG (reference sequence). The CDR3, as DNA: TGTGCCTGGAGTGCTCCGGGACTAGCGGGAGGAAATGAGCAGTTCTTC. It yields the protein CAWSAPGLAGGNEQFF.

The chain has TRBV18 and TRBJ1-1; unclear D gene. This CDR3 has 15 residues. Germline CDR1 KGHSH, CDR2 LQKENI. The germline V and J ends were trimmed by 3 bases and 1 base, with 12 bases remaining between them. The CDR3 nucleotides read TGTGCCAGCTCACCTTCGGCGGACTGGAACACTGAAGCTTTCTTT. The encoded protein is CASSPSADWNTEAFF. The full variable domain, rest sourced from reference TRBV18 and TRBJ1-1, is NAGVMQNPRHLVRRRGQEARLRCSPMKGHSHVYWYRQLPEEGLKFMVYLQKENIIDESGMPKERFSAEFPKEGPSILRIQQVVRGDSAAYFCASSPSADWNTEAFFGQGTRLTVV.

This clone was picked up one time. The chain employs TRBV9 and TRBJ2-7; 11 nucleotides match TRBD1. Germline V gives CDR1 SGDLS, CDR2 YYNGEE. V shed 4 bases, J shed 4 bases, and the junction held 13 bases outside the gene matches. This CDR3 has 17 amino acids. This chain's CDR3 is CASSSPDGTGGLYEQYF. The CDR3 DNA follows: TGTGCCAGCAGCTCCCCCGATGGGACAGGGGGTTTGTACGAGCAGTACTTC.

The genes are TRBV7-9 and TRBJ2-7, with 9 bases lining up with TRBD2. Germline V gene lookup returns CDR1 SEHNR and CDR2 FQNEAQ (reference sequence). The length of the CDR3 is 15 residues. J lost 0 bases, V lost 2 bases, and 2 bases had no gene match. In nucleotides, the CDR3 is TGTGCCAGCAGCTTAAGCGGGGGGACCTCCTACGAGCAGTACTTC. This translates into CASSLSGGTSYEQYF.

The V gene is TRBV5-1, the J gene TRBJ2-5; unclear D gene. Per germline, CDR1 SGHRS and CDR2 YFSETQ. V was shortened by 3 bases and J by 2 bases, with 14 bases between the two germline ends. The CDR3 is 15 amino acids. The CDR3 region is CASSSSVRLQETQYF. DNA of the CDR3: TGCGCCAGCAGCTCGTCGGTCAGGCTACAAGAGACCCAGTACTTC.

As concerns this clone: The sample contains more than one DNA sequence encoding this CDR3. The genes are TRBV19 and TRBJ1-1; the match to TRBD1 covers 7 bases. Germline lookup yields CDR1 LNHDA and CDR2 SQIVND (reference sequence). Trimming at V came to 5 bases and at J to 4 bases, leaving 10 bases not matched to a gene. There are 15 residues in the CDR3. The CDR3 loop is CASSSQGVTRTEAFF. Here the CDR3 DNA reads TGTGCCAGTAGTTCCCAGGGGGTGACCCGCACTGAAGCTTTCTTT.

The chain employs TRBV9 and TRBJ2-7; 10 nucleotides align to TRBD2. The V segment lost 0 bases and the J segment 2 bases; nucleotides outside the gene matches: 5. The CDR3 consists of 16 residues. The V gene's germline CDR1 is SGDLS and CDR2 YYNGEE. The DNA for the CDR3 is TGTGCCAGCAGCGTAGGTTGGACTAGCGGAACCTACGAGCAGTACTTC. This sequence encodes CASSVGWTSGTYEQYF.

The chain combines TRBV5-1 with TRBJ2-3, with 8 bases that match TRBD2. The germline V gene has CDR1 SGHRS and CDR2 YFSETQ. Trimming cost V 2 bases and J 6 bases; bases outside gene matches: 11. This CDR3 has 16 amino acids. CDR3 loop: CASSFISGSVADTQYF. As DNA, the CDR3 is TGCGCCAGCAGCTTTATCAGCGGGAGTGTTGCGGATACGCAGTATTTT.

The chain links TRBV7-7 to TRBJ2-7, with 9 nucleotides matching TRBD2. Germline assignment: CDR1 SSHAT and CDR2 FNYEAQ (reference sequence). The CDR3 is 15 amino acids. Unmatched junction bases numbered 7, after V lost 5 bases and J lost 2 bases. The CDR3 loop is CASSRGAGGPYEQYF. The CDR3 region has the DNA TGTGCCAGCAGCCGGGGGGCGGGAGGGCCCTACGAGCAGTACTTC.

This clone was seen only a few times. The chain has TRBV6-1 and TRBJ2-1; the match to TRBD1 covers 12 bases. The CDR3 loop spans 16 amino acids. In germline, CDR1 is MNHNS, CDR2 SASEGT. J gave up 12 bases and V 4 bases, and 13 bases lay outside the gene matches. DNA for the CDR3: TGTGCCAGCAGTGCCCTCCCGGGACAGGGGGCGCAGGGGCAGTTCTTC. It encodes CASSALPGQGAQGQFF.

The chain joins TRBV30 to TRBJ2-3; no definite D call. Germline CDR1 and CDR2: GTSNPN and SVGIG (reference sequence). With 2 bases removed from V and 3 bases from J, the gap between germline ends came to 6 bases. The CDR3 is 12 amino acids. DNA of the CDR3: TGTGCCTGGAGTCACTCGACAGATACGCAGTATTTT. Amino acids: CAWSHSTDTQYF.

The CDR3 reads CASSLALRTNTGELFF. The CDR3 region has the DNA TGTGCCAGCAGCTTAGCGTTGCGTACGAACACCGGGGAGCTGTTTTTT. V usage is TRBV7-2 and J usage is TRBJ2-2; no clear D gene. The CDR3 is 16 amino acids. The V gene's germline CDR1 is SGHTA and CDR2 FQGNSA. V was trimmed by 0 bases and J by 0 bases, leaving 8 bases between them.

V and J are TRBV27 and TRBJ1-4, with 9 nucleotides matching TRBD1. Trimming cost V 4 bases and J 6 bases; bases outside gene matches: 6. CDR3 length: 15 residues. Germline V lookup: CDR1 MNHEY, CDR2 SMNVEV (reference sequence). The CDR3 DNA follows: TGTGCCAGCAGTTCGGGGACAGGGCCTTATGAAAAACTGTTTTTT. Residues: CASSSGTGPYEKLFF.

This clone was recorded once. The chain combines TRBV27 with TRBJ2-7; 9 nucleotides align to TRBD2. V shed 1 base and J 3 bases; nucleotides not matched to a gene: 4. The CDR3 consists of 15 residues. The V gene's germline CDR1 is MNHEY and CDR2 SMNVEV (reference sequence). CDR3 nucleotide sequence: TGTGCCAGCAGTTTATTGTCTAGCGGGGTCTACGAGCAGTACTTC. It yields the protein CASSLLSSGVYEQYF.

The J gene is TRBJ2-3, the V gene TRBV4-3; D may be TRBD1 (5 bases). Germline V gene lookup returns CDR1 LGHNA and CDR2 YSLEER. Trimming stripped 1 base from V and 2 bases from J, with 7 bases between. The CDR3 runs to 14 residues. The CDR3 region is CASSQGQNTDTQYF. The CDR3 DNA reads TGCGCCAGCAGCCAAGGACAGAACACAGATACGCAGTATTTT.